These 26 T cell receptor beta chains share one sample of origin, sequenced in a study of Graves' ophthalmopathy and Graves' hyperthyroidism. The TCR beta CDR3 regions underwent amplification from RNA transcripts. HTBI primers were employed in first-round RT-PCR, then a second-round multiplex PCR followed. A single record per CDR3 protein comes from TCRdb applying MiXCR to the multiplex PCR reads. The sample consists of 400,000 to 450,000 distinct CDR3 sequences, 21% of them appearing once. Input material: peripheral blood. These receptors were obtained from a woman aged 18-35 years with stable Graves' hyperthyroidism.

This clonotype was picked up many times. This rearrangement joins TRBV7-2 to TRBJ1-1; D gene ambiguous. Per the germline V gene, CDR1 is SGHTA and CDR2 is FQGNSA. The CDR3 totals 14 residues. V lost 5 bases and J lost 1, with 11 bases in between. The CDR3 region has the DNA TGTGCCAGCAGCCCCCCCCCAAAGAACACTGAAGCTTTCTTT. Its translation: CASSPPPKNTEAFF.

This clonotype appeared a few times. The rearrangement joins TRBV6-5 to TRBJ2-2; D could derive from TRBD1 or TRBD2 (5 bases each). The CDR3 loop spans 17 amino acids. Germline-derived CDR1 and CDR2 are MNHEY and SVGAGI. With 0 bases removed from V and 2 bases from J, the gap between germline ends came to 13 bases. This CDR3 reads CASSYSRGDANTGELFF. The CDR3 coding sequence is TGTGCCAGCAGTTACTCAAGAGGGGATGCCAACACCGGGGAGCTGTTTTTT.

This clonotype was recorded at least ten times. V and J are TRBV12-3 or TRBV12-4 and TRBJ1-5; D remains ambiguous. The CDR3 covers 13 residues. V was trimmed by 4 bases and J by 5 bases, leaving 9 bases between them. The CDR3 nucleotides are TGTGCCAGCAGTTCAGACTCTCATCAGCCCCAGCATTTT. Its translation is CASSSDSHQPQHF.

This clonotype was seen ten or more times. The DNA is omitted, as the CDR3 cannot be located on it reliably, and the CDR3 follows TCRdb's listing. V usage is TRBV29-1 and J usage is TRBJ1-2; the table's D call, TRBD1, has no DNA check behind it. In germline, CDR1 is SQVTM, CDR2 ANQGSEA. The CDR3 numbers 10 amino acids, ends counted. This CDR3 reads CSVGQGANTF.

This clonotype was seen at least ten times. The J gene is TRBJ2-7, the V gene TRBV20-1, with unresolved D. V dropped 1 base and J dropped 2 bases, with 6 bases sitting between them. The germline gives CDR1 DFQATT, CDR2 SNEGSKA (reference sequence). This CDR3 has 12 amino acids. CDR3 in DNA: TGCAGTGCTAGAGCCGATGCCTACGAGCAGTACTTC. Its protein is CSARADAYEQYF.

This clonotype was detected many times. The CDR3 region has the DNA TGTGCCAGCAGTAGCAGGGAAGGACAGCCCCAGCATTTT. Encoded protein: CASSSREGQPQHF. This chain links TRBV6-5 with TRBJ1-5, with D tentatively TRBD1 (5 bases). Trimming left V 5 bases short and J 7 bases short, with 12 bases between. CDR3 size: 13 residues. Germline V gene data show CDR1 as MNHEY and CDR2 as SVGAGI.

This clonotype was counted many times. The CDR3 spells CASSLGPDSPNTEAFF. CDR3 sequence (DNA): TGTGCCAGCAGTTTAGGCCCTGACAGTCCGAACACTGAAGCTTTCTTT. This chain links TRBV12-3 or TRBV12-4 with TRBJ1-1; D possibly corresponds to TRBD1 (5 bases). The V and J ends lost 1 base and 1 base respectively, with 13 bases between them. This CDR3 is 16 amino acids long.

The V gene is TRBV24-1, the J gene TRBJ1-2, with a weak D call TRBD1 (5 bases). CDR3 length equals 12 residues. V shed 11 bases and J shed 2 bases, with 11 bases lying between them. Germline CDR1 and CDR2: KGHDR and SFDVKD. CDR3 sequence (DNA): TGTGCCAGGATGAGACAGAACTATGGCTACACCTTC. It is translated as CARMRQNYGYTF.

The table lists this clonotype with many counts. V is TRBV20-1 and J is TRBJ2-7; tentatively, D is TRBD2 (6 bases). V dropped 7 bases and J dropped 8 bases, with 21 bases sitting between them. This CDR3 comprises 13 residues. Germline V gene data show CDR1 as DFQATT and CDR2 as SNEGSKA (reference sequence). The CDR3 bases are TGCAGTGTCCCAGGGCCGGGAGTCGGGCAGCAGTACTTC. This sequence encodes CSVPGPGVGQQYF.

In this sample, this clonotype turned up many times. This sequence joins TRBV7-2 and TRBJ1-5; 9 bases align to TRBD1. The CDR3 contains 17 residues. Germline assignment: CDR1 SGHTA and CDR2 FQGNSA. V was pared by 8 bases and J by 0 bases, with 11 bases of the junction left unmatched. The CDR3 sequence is CASRLQGAIGSNQPQHF. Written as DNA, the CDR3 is TGTGCCAGCCGCCTACAGGGGGCTATAGGTAGCAATCAGCCCCAGCATTTT.

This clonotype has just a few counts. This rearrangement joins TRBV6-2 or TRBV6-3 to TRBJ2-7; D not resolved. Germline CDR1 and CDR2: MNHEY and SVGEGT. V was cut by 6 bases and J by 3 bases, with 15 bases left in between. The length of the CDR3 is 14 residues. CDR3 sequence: CASRDLSSGYEQYF. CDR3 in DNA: TGTGCCAGCAGAGATCTCTCATCGGGCTACGAGCAGTACTTC.

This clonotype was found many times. The CDR3 spells CASSRRDRDGEAFF. The CDR3, as DNA: TGTGCCAGCAGCCGCCGGGACAGGGACGGTGAAGCTTTCTTT. The rearrangement uses TRBV7-9 and TRBJ1-1; TRBD1 agrees at 9 bases. This CDR3 is built from 14 residues. CDR1 is SEHNR, CDR2 FQNEAQ, per germline (reference sequence). Losses at the gene ends were 5 bases for V and 7 bases for J; bases not matched to a gene: 8.

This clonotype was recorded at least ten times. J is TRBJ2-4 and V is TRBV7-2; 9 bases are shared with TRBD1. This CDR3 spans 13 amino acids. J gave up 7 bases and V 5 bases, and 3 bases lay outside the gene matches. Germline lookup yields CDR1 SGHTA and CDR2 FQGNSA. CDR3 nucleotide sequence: TGTGCCAGCAGCCCCGGACAGGGGAACATTCAGTACTTC. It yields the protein CASSPGQGNIQYF. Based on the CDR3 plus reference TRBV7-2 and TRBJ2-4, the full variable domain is GAGVSQSPSNKVTEKGKDVELRCDPISGHTALYWYRQSLGQGLEFLIYFQGNSAPDKSGLPSDRFSAERTGGSVSTLTIQRTQQEDSAVYLCASSPGQGNIQYFGAGTRLSVL.

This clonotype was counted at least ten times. CDR3 nucleotides: TGTGCCAGCTCGGTCAGCCTACATAGCAATCAGCCCCAGCATTTT. This encodes CASSVSLHSNQPQHF. The chain couples TRBV2 to TRBJ1-5; no clear D. Germline CDR1 reads SNHLY; CDR2 reads FYNNEI. The V and J ends lost 8 bases and 0 bases respectively, with 14 bases between them. The CDR3 has 15 residues.

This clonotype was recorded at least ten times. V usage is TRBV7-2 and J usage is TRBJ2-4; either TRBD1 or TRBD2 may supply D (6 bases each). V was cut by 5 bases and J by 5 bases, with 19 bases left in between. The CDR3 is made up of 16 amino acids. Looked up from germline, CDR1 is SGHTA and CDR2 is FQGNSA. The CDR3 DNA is TGTGCCAGCAGCGCCTCTAGCGCGAGGGGGGAAAACATTCAGTACTTC. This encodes CASSASSARGENIQYF.

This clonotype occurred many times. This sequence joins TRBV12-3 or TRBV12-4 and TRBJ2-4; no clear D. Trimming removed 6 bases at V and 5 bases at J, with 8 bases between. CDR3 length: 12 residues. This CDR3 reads CASSLVQNIQYF. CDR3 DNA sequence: TGTGCCAGCAGCCTAGTTCAAAACATTCAGTACTTC.

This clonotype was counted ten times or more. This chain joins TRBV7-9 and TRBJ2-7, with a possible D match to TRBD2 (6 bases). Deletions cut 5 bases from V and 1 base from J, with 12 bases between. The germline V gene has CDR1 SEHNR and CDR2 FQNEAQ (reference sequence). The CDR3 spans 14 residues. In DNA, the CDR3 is TGTGCCAGCAGCCGACTAGGACCTTCCTACGAGCAGTACTTC. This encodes CASSRLGPSYEQYF.

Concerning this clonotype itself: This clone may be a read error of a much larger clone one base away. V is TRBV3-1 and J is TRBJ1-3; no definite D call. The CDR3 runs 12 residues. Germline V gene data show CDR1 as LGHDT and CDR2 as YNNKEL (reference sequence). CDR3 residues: CANSQGGNTIYF. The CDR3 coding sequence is TGTGCCAACAGCCAAGGAGGAAACACCATATATTTT.

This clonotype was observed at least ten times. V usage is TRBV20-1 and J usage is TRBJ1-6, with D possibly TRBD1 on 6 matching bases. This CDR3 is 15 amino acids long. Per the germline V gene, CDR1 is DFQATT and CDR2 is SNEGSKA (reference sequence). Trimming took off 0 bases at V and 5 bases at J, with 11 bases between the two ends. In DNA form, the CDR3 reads TGCAGTGCTAGAGATTTGACAGGTCATAATTCACCCCTCCACTTT. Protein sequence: CSARDLTGHNSPLHF.

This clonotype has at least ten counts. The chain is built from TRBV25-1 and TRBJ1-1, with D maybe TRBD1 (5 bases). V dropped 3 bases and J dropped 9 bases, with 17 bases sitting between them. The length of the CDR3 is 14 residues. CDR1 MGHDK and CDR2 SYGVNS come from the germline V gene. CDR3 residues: CASSDPERQKKAFF. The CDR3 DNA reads TGTGCCAGCAGTGACCCGGAAAGACAGAAAAAAGCTTTCTTT.

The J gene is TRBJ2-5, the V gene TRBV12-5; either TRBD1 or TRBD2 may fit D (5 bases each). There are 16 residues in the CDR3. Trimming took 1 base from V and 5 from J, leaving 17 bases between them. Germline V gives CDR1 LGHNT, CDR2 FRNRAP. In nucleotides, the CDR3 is TGTGCTAGTGGTTTGGGACGGGACGGAAGGCGGGAGACCCAGTACTTC. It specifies CASGLGRDGRRETQYF.

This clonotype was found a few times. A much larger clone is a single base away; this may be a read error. CDR3 protein: CARRPRGTGDDANTGELFF. In DNA, the CDR3 is TGTGCCCGCAGACCCCGGGGGACAGGGGACGACGCGAACACCGGGGAGCTGTTTTTT. The chain links TRBV6-4 to TRBJ2-2; 10 bases fit TRBD1. Germline V gene data show CDR1 as MRHNA and CDR2 as SNTAGT. CDR3 length equals 19 residues.

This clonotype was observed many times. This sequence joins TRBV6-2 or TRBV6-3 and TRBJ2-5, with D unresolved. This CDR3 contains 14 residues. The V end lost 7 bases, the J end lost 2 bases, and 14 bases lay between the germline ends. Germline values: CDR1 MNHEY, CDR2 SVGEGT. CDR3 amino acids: CASNSPTVQETQYF. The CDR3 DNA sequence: TGTGCCAGCAATTCACCCACAGTACAAGAGACCCAGTACTTC.

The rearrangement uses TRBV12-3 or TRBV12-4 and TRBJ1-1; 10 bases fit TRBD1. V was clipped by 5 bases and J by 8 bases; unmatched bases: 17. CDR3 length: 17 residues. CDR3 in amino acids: CASSPGGDRGPVGEAFF. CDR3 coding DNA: TGTGCCAGCAGTCCCGGGGGGGACAGGGGTCCGGTGGGCGAAGCTTTCTTT.

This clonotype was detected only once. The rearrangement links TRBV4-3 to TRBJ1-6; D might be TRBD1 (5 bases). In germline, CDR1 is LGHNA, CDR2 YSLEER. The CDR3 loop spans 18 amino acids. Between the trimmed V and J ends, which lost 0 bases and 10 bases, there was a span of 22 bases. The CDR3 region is CASSQDGGGRTFGSPLHF. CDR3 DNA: TGCGCCAGCAGCCAAGATGGGGGGGGGAGGACCTTCGGATCACCCCTCCACTTT.

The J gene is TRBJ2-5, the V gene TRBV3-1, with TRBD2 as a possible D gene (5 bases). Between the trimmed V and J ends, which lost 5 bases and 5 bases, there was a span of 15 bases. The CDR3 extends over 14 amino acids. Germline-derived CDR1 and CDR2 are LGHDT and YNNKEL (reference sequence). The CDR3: CASSSTTPGETQYF. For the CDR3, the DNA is TGTGCCAGCAGCAGCACTACGCCGGGGGAGACCCAGTACTTC.